This TCR beta chain was sequenced in a study of T cell responses to AZD1222 COVID-19 vaccine. Sequenced by immunoSEQ multiplex PCR; TCRdb stores in-frame clones only, minus some. Among 100,000 to 120,000 clones, roughly 89% were seen once, and the ten largest hold almost 2.5%. Per germline, CDR1 SGHKS and CDR2 YYEKEE (reference sequence). The CDR3 has 13 amino acids. J was trimmed by 5 bases and V by 4 bases; bases with no gene match: 4. This TCR derives from an adult who received the AZD1222 COVID-19 vaccine. The input for sequencing was peripheral blood, taken 28 days after the second AZD1222 dose. This sequence joins TRBV5-5 and TRBJ1-1, with TRBD1 matching over 8 bases. The CDR3 loop reads CASSLQGATEAFF. CDR3 nucleotides: TGTGCCAGCAGCCTGCAGGGGGCTACTGAAGCTTTCTTT. The variable domain in full, completed from reference TRBV5-5 and TRBJ1-1, reads DAGVTQSPTHLIKTRGQQVTLRCSPISGHKSVSWYQQVLGQGPQFIFQYYEKEERGRGNFPDRFSARQFPNYSSELNVNALLLGDSALYLCASSLQGATEAFFGQGTRLTVV.